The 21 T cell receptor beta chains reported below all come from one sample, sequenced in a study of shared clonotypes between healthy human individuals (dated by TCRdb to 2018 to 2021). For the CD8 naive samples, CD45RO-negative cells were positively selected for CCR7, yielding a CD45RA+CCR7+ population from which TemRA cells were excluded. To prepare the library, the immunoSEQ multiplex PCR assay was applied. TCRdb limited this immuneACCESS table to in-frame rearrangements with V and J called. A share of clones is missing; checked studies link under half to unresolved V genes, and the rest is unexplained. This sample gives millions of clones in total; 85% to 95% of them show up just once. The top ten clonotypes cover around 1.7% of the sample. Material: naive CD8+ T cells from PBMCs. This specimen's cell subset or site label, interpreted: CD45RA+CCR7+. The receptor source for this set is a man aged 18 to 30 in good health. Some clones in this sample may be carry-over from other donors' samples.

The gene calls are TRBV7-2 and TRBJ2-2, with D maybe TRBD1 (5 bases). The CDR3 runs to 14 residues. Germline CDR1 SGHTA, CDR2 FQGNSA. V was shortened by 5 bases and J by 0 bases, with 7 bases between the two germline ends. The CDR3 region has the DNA TGTGCCAGCAGCATACAGGCGAACACCGGGGAGCTGTTTTTT. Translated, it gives CASSIQANTGELFF.

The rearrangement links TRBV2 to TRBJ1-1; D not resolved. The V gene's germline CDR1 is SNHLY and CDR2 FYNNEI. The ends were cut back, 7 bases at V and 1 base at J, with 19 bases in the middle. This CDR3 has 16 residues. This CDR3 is CASILALGLQNTEAFF. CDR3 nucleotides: TGTGCCAGCATTCTAGCACTGGGTCTTCAGAACACTGAAGCTTTCTTT.

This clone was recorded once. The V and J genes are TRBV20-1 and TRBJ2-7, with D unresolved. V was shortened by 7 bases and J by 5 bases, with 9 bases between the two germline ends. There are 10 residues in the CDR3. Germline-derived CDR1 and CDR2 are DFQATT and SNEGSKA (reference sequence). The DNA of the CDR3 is TGCAGTGACAATCCCGACGAGCAGTACTTC. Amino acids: CSDNPDEQYF.

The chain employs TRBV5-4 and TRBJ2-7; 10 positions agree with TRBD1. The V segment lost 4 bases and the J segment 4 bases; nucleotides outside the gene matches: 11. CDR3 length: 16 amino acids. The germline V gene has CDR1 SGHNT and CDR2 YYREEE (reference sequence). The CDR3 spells CASSPPSGTGDYEQYF. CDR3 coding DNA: TGTGCCAGCAGCCCGCCGTCCGGGACAGGGGATTACGAGCAGTACTTC.

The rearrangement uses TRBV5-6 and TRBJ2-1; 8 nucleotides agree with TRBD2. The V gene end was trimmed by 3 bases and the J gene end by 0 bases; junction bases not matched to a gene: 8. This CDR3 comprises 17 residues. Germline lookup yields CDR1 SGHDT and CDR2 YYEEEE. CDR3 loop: CASSSDGAGGSYNEQFF. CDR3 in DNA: TGTGCCAGCAGCTCGGACGGTGCGGGAGGCTCCTACAATGAGCAGTTCTTC.

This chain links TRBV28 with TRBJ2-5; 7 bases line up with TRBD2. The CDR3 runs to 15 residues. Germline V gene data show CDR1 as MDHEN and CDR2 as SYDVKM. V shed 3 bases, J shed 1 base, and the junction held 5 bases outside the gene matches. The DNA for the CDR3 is TGTGCCAGCAGTTTTCCCCCGGGAGGCCAAGAGACCCAGTACTTC. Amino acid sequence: CASSFPPGGQETQYF.

CDR3: CASSLGQGAHEQYF. In DNA, the CDR3 is TGTGCCAGCAGCCTCGGACAGGGGGCTCACGAGCAGTACTTC. The chain combines TRBV9 with TRBJ2-7, with 11 bases matching TRBD1. The CDR3 runs to 14 residues. Germline V CDR1 and CDR2: SGDLS, YYNGEE. With V trimmed by 4 bases and J by 5 bases, 5 bases remained unmatched.

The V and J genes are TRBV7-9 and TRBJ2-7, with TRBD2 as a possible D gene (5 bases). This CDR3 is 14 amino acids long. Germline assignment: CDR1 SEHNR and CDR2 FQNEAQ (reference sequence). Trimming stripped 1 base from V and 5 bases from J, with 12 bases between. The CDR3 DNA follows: TGTGCCAGCAGCTTAGTCGGTGAGAGGGACGAGCAGTACTTC. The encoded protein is CASSLVGERDEQYF.

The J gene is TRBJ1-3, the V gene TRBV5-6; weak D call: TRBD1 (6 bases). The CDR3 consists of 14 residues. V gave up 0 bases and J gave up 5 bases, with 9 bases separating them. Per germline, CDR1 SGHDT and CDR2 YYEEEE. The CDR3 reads CASSLGGGRNTIYF. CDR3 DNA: TGTGCCAGCAGCTTGGGGGGGGGCCGAAACACCATATATTTT.

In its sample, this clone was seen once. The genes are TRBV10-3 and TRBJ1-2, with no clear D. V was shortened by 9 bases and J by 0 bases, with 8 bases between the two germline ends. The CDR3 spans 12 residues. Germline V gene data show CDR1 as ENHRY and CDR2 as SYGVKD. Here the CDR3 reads CAIGSSNYGYTF. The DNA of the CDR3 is TGTGCCATAGGGTCCTCTAACTATGGCTACACCTTC.

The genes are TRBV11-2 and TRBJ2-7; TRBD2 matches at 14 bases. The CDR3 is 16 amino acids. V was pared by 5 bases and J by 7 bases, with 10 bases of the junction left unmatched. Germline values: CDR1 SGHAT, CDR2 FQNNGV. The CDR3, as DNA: TGTGCCAGCAGCCTTCCGGGACTAGCGGGAGCTGGTGAGCAGTACTTC. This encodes CASSLPGLAGAGEQYF.

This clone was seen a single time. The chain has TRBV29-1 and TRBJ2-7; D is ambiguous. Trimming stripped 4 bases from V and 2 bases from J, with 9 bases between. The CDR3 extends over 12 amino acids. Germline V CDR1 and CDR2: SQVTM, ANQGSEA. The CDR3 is CSVGPTPYEQYF. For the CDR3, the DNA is TGCAGCGTTGGACCGACCCCCTACGAGCAGTACTTC.

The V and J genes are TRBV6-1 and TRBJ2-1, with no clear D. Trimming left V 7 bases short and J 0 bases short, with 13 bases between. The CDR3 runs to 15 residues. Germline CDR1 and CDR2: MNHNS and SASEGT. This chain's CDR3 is CASNTGRSSYNEQFF. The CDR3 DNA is TGTGCCAGCAACACGGGCCGAAGCTCCTACAATGAGCAGTTCTTC.

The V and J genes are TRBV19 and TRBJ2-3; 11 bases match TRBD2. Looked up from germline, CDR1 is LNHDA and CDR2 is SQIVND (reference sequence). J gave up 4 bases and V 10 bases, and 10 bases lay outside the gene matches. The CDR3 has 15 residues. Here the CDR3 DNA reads TGTGCCACCTTGGACTTAGCGGGGGGGTCAGATACGCAGTATTTT. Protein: CATLDLAGGSDTQYF.

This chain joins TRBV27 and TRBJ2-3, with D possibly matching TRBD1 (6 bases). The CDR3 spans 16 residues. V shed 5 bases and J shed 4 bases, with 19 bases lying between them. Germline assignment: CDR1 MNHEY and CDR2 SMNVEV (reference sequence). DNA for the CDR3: TGTGCCAGCAGTGGCCGGGACAACTCCCCCCCAGATACGCAGTATTTT. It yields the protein CASSGRDNSPPDTQYF.

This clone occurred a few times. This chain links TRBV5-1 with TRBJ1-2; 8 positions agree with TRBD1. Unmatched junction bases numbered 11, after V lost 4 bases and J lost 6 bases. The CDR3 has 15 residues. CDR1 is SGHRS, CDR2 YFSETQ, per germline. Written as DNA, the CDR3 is TGCGCCAGCAGCCAGGGTGGCAGGGGGCTTGATGGCTACACCTTC. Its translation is CASSQGGRGLDGYTF. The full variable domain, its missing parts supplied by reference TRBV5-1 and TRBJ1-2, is KAGVTQTPRYLIKTRGQQVTLSCSPISGHRSVSWYQQTPGQGLQFLFEYFSETQRNKGNFPGRFSGRQFSNSRSEMNVSTLELGDSALYLCASSQGGRGLDGYTFGSGTRLTVV.

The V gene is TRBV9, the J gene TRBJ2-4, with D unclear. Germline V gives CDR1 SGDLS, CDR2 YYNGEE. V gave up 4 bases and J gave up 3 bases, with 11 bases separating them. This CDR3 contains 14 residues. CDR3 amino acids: CASSSPANKNIQYF. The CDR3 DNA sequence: TGTGCCAGCAGCAGTCCGGCAAACAAAAACATTCAGTACTTC.

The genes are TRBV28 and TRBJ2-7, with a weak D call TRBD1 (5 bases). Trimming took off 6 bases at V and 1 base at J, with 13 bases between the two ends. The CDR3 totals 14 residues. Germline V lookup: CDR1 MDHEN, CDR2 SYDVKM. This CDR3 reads CASRPIDSSYEQYF. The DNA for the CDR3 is TGTGCCAGCAGGCCAATCGACAGTTCCTACGAGCAGTACTTC.

The CDR3, as DNA: TGCGCCAGCAGCTTGGGGCGGCTCTCCTACGAGCAGTACTTC. Translation: CASSLGRLSYEQYF. The chain carries TRBV5-1 and TRBJ2-7; D gene ambiguous. Germline V gene sequence: CDR1 SGHRS, CDR2 YFSETQ. V was shortened by 0 bases and J by 0 bases, with 7 bases between the two germline ends. CDR3 length: 14 amino acids.

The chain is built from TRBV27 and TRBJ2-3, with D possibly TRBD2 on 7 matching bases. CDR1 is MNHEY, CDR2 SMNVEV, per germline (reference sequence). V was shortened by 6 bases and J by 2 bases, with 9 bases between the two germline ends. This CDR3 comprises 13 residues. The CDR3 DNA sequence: TGTGCCAGCAGAGGGGGGGACACAGATACGCAGTATTTT. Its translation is CASRGGDTDTQYF.

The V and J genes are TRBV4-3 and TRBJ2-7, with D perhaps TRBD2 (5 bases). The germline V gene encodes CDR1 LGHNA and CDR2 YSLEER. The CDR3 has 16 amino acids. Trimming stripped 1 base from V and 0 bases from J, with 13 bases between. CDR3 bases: TGCGCCAGCAGCCAAGTGGTAGAGCGGCTCTCCTACGAGCAGTACTTC. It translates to CASSQVVERLSYEQYF.